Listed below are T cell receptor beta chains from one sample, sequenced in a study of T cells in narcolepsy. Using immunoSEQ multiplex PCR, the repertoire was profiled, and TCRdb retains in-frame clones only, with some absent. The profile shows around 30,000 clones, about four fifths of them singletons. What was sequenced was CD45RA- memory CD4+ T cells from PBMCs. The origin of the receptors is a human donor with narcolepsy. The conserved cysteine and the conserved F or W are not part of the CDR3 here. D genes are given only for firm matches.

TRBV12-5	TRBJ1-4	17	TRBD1	ASGLVSSTLDRAHEKLF
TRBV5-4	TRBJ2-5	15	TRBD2	ASSTAPSGGVQETQY
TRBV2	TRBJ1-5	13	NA	ASGDRLGGNQPQH
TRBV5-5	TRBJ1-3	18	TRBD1	ASSLGLPGGLSSSGNTIY
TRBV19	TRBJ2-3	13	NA	ASSIWGNPTDTQY
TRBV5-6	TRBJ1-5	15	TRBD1	ASTASNRGYSNQPQH
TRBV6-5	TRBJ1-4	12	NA	ASSTGRTNEKLF
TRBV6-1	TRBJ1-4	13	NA	ASSGGTGWGEKLF
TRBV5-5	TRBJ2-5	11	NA	ASSLFYGETQY
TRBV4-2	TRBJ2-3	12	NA	ASSPPPGADTQY
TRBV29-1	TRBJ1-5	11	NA	SVEDKVGAPRH
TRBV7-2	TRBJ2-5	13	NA	VSSPQQVKGETQY
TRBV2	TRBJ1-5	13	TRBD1	ASSEADRGRQPQH
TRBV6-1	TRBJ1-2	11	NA	ASRAAGVDGYT
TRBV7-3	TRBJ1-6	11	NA	ASSLNPRSPLH
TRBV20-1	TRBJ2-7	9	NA	SVILSYEQY
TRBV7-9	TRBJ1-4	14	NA	ASSLTQGSTNEKLF
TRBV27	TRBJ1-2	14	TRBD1	ASGTGTGVPSYGYT
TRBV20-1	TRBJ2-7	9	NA	SAKGAGAQY
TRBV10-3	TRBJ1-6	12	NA	AISDVVGNSPLH
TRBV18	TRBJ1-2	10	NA	ASSRAGDGYT
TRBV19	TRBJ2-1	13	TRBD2	ASSIRGLVYNEQF
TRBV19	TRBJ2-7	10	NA	ASSIALCEQY
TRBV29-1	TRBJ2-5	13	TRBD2	SVLTGTTGTSDQY
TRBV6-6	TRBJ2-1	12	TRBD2	ASGKRGGYNEQF
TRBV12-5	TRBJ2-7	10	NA	ASGLVPYEQY
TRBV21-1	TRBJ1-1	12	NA	ASSKVGGWPEAF
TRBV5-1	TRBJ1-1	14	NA	ASSLIGKGSNTEAF
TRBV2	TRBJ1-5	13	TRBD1	ASRVDRGGNQPQH
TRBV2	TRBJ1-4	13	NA	ASNLRQSANEKLF
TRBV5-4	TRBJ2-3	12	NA	ASSPDGGADTQY
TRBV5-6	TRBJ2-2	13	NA	ASRSGMTNTGELF
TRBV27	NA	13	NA	ASSWGTGVAYEQY
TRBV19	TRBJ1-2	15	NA	ATLIRGRTGASDGYT
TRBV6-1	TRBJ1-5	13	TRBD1	ASRETGVNNQPQH
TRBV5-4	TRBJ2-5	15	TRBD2	ASSNNLAGGLQETQY
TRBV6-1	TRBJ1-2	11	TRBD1	ASSEAGQGSYT